This TCR beta chain was captured by sequencing in a study of blood T cells in healthy people across ages. This clonotype was observed a few times. With 3 bases clipped from V and 4 bases from J, the junction kept 10 bases outside the gene matches. Germline CDR1 reads LGHDT; CDR2 reads YNNKEL (reference sequence). CDR3 length equals 17 residues. Sample-barcoded 5' priming and a J-beta primer mix drove a second PCR of roughly 6 to 12 cycles. Via MiXCR, TCRdb re-called the 5' RACE reads, giving one row per CDR3 protein. The sample records about 670,000 distinct CDR3 sequences, 40% to 50% being singletons.

The TCR was taken from a man older than 75 in good health. V and J are TRBV3-1 and TRBJ2-5, with 11 positions matching TRBD2. The sample was blood. CDR3 residues: CASSQGNSGGARETQYF. CDR3 in DNA: TGTGCCAGCAGCCAGGGGAATAGCGGGGGGGCCAGAGAGACCCAGTACTTC.